The clone carrying this TCR beta chain was seen more than once but under ten times. These data belong to a study of radiation and T cells in renal cell carcinoma. Indicated time point: baseline pretreatment blood. As to treatment: 15 Gy SBRT to primary tumor, nephrectomy 4 weeks later. The CDR3 runs 15 residues. V lost 4 bases and J 10 bases, leaving 22 bases between the germline ends. The germline gives CDR1 MDHEN, CDR2 SYDVKM. Libraries were prepared by immunoSEQ multiplex PCR; TCRdb keeps only in-frame clonotypes and omits some of them. The sample holds 87,000 or so clones, 75% to 90% seen once. The chain links TRBV28 to TRBJ1-1; D is perhaps TRBD1 (6 bases). The sequenced sample was blood, obtained from a patient whose treatment included radiotherapy and nephrectomy. The sequence was obtained from a man between 45 and 60 years old with renal cell carcinoma. The CDR3 region is CASSSPSGGRLVAFF. Here the CDR3 DNA reads TGTGCCAGCAGTTCCCCCTCTGGGGGCAGACTCGTAGCTTTCTTT.